Below are 29 T cell receptor beta chains sequenced from a single sample in a study of blood T cell repertoires in COVID-19. The repertoire was sequenced with immunoSEQ multiplex PCR; TCRdb's copy has only in-frame clones and lacks some. The profile shows approximately 85,000 clones, around 81% of them singletons. Sequencing input: peripheral blood. These TCRs come from a woman in her 70s with active or convalescent COVID-19.

The V and J genes are TRBV7-9 and TRBJ1-4; D is uncertain. V gave up 5 bases and J gave up 5 bases, with 15 bases separating them. Germline assignment: CDR1 SEHNR and CDR2 FQNEAQ (reference sequence). The CDR3 is 15 amino acids. The CDR3 DNA reads TGTGCCAGCAGCCTGACCGGGTCAAAAAATGAAAAACTGTTTTTT. The encoded protein is CASSLTGSKNEKLFF.

This CDR3 reads CASSGRDKKEGYTF. Written as DNA, the CDR3 is TGTGCCAGCAGCGGCCGGGACAAAAAAGAAGGCTACACCTTC. The genes are TRBV7-9 and TRBJ1-2; tentative D call: TRBD1 (6 bases). The CDR3 is 14 residues long. Trimming removed 5 bases at V and 8 bases at J, with 18 bases between. Germline V CDR1 and CDR2: SEHNR, FQNEAQ (reference sequence).

The chain has TRBV6-5 and TRBJ1-1; D is perhaps TRBD1 (6 bases). Between the trimmed V and J ends, which lost 6 bases and 5 bases, there was a span of 19 bases. The V gene's germline CDR1 is MNHEY and CDR2 SVGAGI. The CDR3 is made up of 15 amino acids. CDR3 sequence (DNA): TGTGCCAGCAGCTCCGGCCAAACAGGGAAGACTGAAGCTTTCTTT. Protein sequence: CASSSGQTGKTEAFF.

The chain carries TRBV5-4 and TRBJ2-5; TRBD2 agrees at 10 bases. V was pared by 0 bases and J by 2 bases, with 4 bases of the junction left unmatched. CDR1 SGHNT and CDR2 YYREEE come from the germline V gene (reference sequence). The length of the CDR3 is 16 residues. DNA of the CDR3: TGTGCCAGCAGCTTGGCCAGTAGCGGGGGGCAAGAGACCCAGTACTTC. Its translation is CASSLASSGGQETQYF.

V gene TRBV5-1 combines with J gene TRBJ1-6; no definite D call. The CDR3 has 15 residues. Between the trimmed V and J ends, which lost 4 bases and 3 bases, there was a span of 11 bases. Germline CDR1 and CDR2: SGHRS and YFSETQ. The CDR3 nucleotides are TGCGCCAGCAGCCCATCACTGAGCTATAATTCACCCCTCCACTTT. It is translated as CASSPSLSYNSPLHF. The full variable domain, rest sourced from reference TRBV5-1 and TRBJ1-6, is KAGVTQTPRYLIKTRGQQVTLSCSPISGHRSVSWYQQTPGQGLQFLFEYFSETQRNKGNFPGRFSGRQFSNSRSEMNVSTLELGDSALYLCASSPSLSYNSPLHFGNGTRLTVT.

This chain connects TRBV15 to TRBJ2-2; D is perhaps TRBD1 (6 bases). Between the trimmed V and J ends, which lost 0 bases and 4 bases, there was a span of 18 bases. CDR1 and CDR2 (germline): LNHNV, YYDKDF (reference sequence). The CDR3 runs to 18 residues. Here the CDR3 reads CATSRDGVGAPGTGELFF. The CDR3 region has the DNA TGTGCCACCAGCAGAGATGGGGTGGGGGCGCCGGGCACCGGGGAGCTGTTTTTT.

The rearrangement links TRBV19 to TRBJ1-2; TRBD1 agrees at 7 bases. This CDR3 has 14 residues. Germline V gene sequence: CDR1 LNHDA, CDR2 SQIVND (reference sequence). V lost 10 bases, J lost 3 bases, and 11 bases stayed unmatched. CDR3 amino acids: CATNRGRGDYGYTF. The DNA for the CDR3 is TGTGCCACCAACAGGGGTAGGGGCGACTATGGCTACACCTTC. The full variable domain, with the rest looked up from reference TRBV19 and TRBJ1-2, is DGGITQSPKYLFRKEGQNVTLSCEQNLNHDAMYWYRQDPGQGLRLIYYSQIVNDFQKGDIAEGYSVSREKKESFPLTVTSAQKNPTAFYLCATNRGRGDYGYTFGSGTRLTVV.

Comments on this clone: A read error may produce the germline difference seen at one junction end. V and J are TRBV11-2 and TRBJ1-5, with TRBD1 identical over 8 bases. The length of the CDR3 is 13 residues. Germline CDR1 SGHAT, CDR2 FQNNGV. The CDR3 bases are TGTGCCAGCAGCCACAGACAGGGGCGAGGTTTTCGTTTT. As protein: CASSHRQGRGFRF.

The rearrangement uses TRBV29-1 and TRBJ2-5, with D maybe TRBD2 (5 bases). The ends were cut back, 0 bases at V and 7 bases at J, with 12 bases in the middle. Germline CDR1 is SQVTM and CDR2 is ANQGSEA. The length of the CDR3 is 13 residues. Here the CDR3 reads CSVEEGGYGTQYF. CDR3 in DNA: TGCAGCGTTGAAGAGGGCGGGTACGGGACCCAGTACTTC.

The chain links TRBV2 to TRBJ2-7; 9 nucleotides match TRBD1. Germline CDR1 and CDR2: SNHLY and FYNNEI. V gave up 6 bases and J gave up 4 bases; unmatched junction bases: 4. The CDR3 runs 13 residues. Here the CDR3 DNA reads TGTGCCAGCAGAGGGACAGGGCCTTACGAGCAGTACTTC. This translates into CASRGTGPYEQYF.

V gene TRBV7-2 combines with J gene TRBJ2-3; TRBD2 agrees at 16 bases. This CDR3 has 19 residues. Per germline, CDR1 SGHTA and CDR2 FQGNSA. The junction had 7 bases not matched to a gene; V was cut back by 4 bases and J by 0 bases. The CDR3 DNA sequence: TGTGCCAGCAGCTCTAGGGGACTAGCGGGGGGGACTAGCACAGATACGCAGTATTTT. Amino acid sequence: CASSSRGLAGGTSTDTQYF.

The genes are TRBV5-1 and TRBJ2-1, with 10 bases identical to TRBD2. The CDR3 sequence is 16 residues long. Germline values: CDR1 SGHRS, CDR2 YFSETQ. J gave up 4 bases and V 3 bases, and 7 bases lay outside the gene matches. Here the CDR3 DNA reads TGCGCCAGCAGCTCCTTAGCGGGGGGTATGTACAATGAGCAGTTCTTC. Translating gives CASSSLAGGMYNEQFF.

The chain combines TRBV4-1 with TRBJ2-1; 11 nucleotides line up with TRBD2. Germline-derived CDR1 and CDR2 are MGHRA and YSYEKL. The CDR3 covers 16 residues. V lost 0 bases to trimming and J lost 6 bases; unmatched junction nucleotides: 4. In nucleotides, the CDR3 is TGCGCCAGCAGCCAAGAGGGGACTAGCGGAATCAATGAGCAGTTCTTC. As protein: CASSQEGTSGINEQFF.

The chain employs TRBV28 and TRBJ1-5, with 10 bases aligning to TRBD1. This CDR3 has 16 amino acids. J lost 3 bases, V lost 7 bases, and 9 bases had no gene match. In germline, CDR1 is MDHEN, CDR2 SYDVKM. The CDR3 DNA reads TGTGCCAGCACCCCCTCGGGACAGGGGACCAATCAGCCCCAGCATTTT. It codes for CASTPSGQGTNQPQHF.

The table lists this clone with a count of one. The genes are TRBV4-1 and TRBJ2-1, with 8 positions matching TRBD1. V dropped 1 base and J dropped 7; count of bases not matched to a gene: 9. The CDR3 spans 16 residues. Looked up from germline, CDR1 is MGHRA and CDR2 is YSYEKL. The CDR3 region is CASSQASRQGMNEQFF. In DNA form, the CDR3 reads TGCGCCAGCAGCCAAGCCTCCCGACAGGGGATGAATGAGCAGTTCTTC.

The V and J genes are TRBV28 and TRBJ1-2, with a possible D match to TRBD1 (6 bases). V was shortened by 2 bases and J by 4 bases, with 11 bases between the two germline ends. The CDR3 has 14 residues. Germline CDR1 reads MDHEN; CDR2 reads SYDVKM. CDR3 region: CASSLKQGSYGYTF. CDR3 nucleotide sequence: TGTGCCAGCAGTTTAAAGCAGGGGAGCTATGGCTACACCTTC.

The CDR3 DNA reads as TGCGCCACCCGACTAGCGGGGGGGAACACCGGGGAGCTGTTTTTT. Translated, it gives CATRLAGGNTGELFF. The rearrangement joins TRBV5-1 to TRBJ2-2, with 13 bases that match TRBD2. The CDR3 covers 15 residues. Trimming removed 9 bases from V and 1 base from J; junction bases left unmatched: 3. Germline V gives CDR1 SGHRS, CDR2 YFSETQ.

This CDR3 is CASRPTQGLIPLHF. CDR3 DNA sequence: TGCGCCAGCAGACCCACCCAGGGACTGATTCCCCTCCACTTT. The V gene is TRBV10-2, the J gene TRBJ1-6; TRBD1 is a possible D gene (5 bases). The CDR3 runs 14 residues. Germline V CDR1 and CDR2: WSHSY, SAAADI. The V gene lost 6 bases and the J gene lost 13 bases, with 19 bases spanning the gap.

The chain carries TRBV28 and TRBJ1-1; D unclear. V lost 3 bases and J 5 bases, leaving 16 bases between the germline ends. CDR1 and CDR2 (germline): MDHEN, SYDVKM. The CDR3 covers 15 residues. The CDR3: CASSFKLSRWTEAFF. DNA for the CDR3: TGTGCCAGCAGTTTCAAACTATCAAGGTGGACTGAAGCTTTCTTT.

The chain links TRBV10-3 to TRBJ2-1; a weak D match, TRBD1 (6 bases). V lost 9 bases to trimming and J lost 6 bases, with 9 bases between them. Per germline, CDR1 ENHRY and CDR2 SYGVKD. The CDR3 loop spans 11 amino acids. CDR3 protein: CAIGTSNEQFF. The CDR3 DNA is TGTGCCATTGGGACATCCAATGAGCAGTTCTTC.

The rearrangement links TRBV5-5 to TRBJ1-1, with D possibly being TRBD1 (5 bases). The length of the CDR3 is 13 residues. CDR1 and CDR2 from the germline V gene are SGHKS and YYEKEE (reference sequence). V dropped 3 bases and J dropped 3 bases, with 9 bases sitting between them. This CDR3 is CASSWGGDTEAFF. DNA for the CDR3: TGTGCCAGCAGCTGGGGCGGGGACACTGAAGCTTTCTTT.

The CDR3 here is CASSLGQGQPQHF. The CDR3 DNA sequence: TGTGCCAGCAGCTTAGGACAGGGTCAGCCCCAGCATTTT. The V gene is TRBV7-2, the J gene TRBJ1-5; 7 bases fit TRBD1. V shed 1 base and J 6 bases; nucleotides not matched to a gene: 0. This CDR3 is 13 amino acids long. Germline V lookup: CDR1 SGHTA, CDR2 FQGNSA.

The V gene is TRBV5-1, the J gene TRBJ1-3; a possible D gene is TRBD1 (6 bases). CDR1 and CDR2 (germline): SGHRS, YFSETQ. CDR3 size: 15 residues. V was pared by 3 bases and J by 4 bases, with 14 bases between. CDR3 region: CASSSDGTSGNTIYF. The CDR3 bases are TGCGCCAGCAGCTCCGATGGGACATCCGGAAACACCATATATTTT. Complete variable domain (other parts from reference TRBV5-1 and TRBJ1-3): KAGVTQTPRYLIKTRGQQVTLSCSPISGHRSVSWYQQTPGQGLQFLFEYFSETQRNKGNFPGRFSGRQFSNSRSEMNVSTLELGDSALYLCASSSDGTSGNTIYFGEGSWLTVV.

This chain joins TRBV9 and TRBJ1-1, with 11 bases aligning to TRBD1. The CDR3 totals 16 residues. Germline lookup yields CDR1 SGDLS and CDR2 YYNGEE. V lost 3 bases, J lost 3 bases, and 7 bases stayed unmatched. CDR3 residues: CASSANPGQGDTEAFF. The CDR3 DNA follows: TGTGCCAGCAGCGCGAATCCGGGACAGGGGGACACTGAAGCTTTCTTT.

V usage is TRBV23-1 and J usage is TRBJ1-2; no clear D. TRBV23-1 is labeled an ORF, and its function is uncertain. The CDR3 consists of 12 residues. The germline V and J ends were trimmed by 6 bases and 4 bases, with 9 bases remaining between them. The CDR3, as DNA: TGCGCCAGCAGCCCCTTGGCCTATGGCTACACCTTC. It specifies CASSPLAYGYTF.

This clone was seen only a few times. The chain couples TRBV28 to TRBJ1-6; D is uncertain. This CDR3 has 14 residues. Germline lookup yields CDR1 MDHEN and CDR2 SYDVKM. The ends were cut back, 10 bases at V and 0 bases at J, with 10 bases in the middle. The CDR3 spells CATCGSSYNSPLHF. The DNA of the CDR3 is TGTGCCACCTGTGGGAGCTCCTATAATTCACCCCTCCACTTT. The whole variable domain, filled in from reference TRBV28 and TRBJ1-6, reads DVKVTQSSRYLVKRTGEKVFLECVQDMDHENMFWYRQDPGLGLRLIYFSYDVKMKEKGDIPEGYSVSREKKERFSLILESASTNQTSMYLCATCGSSYNSPLHFGNGTRLTVT.

This clone occurred a few times. The CDR3 DNA follows: TGTGCCAGCAGTCCCCCTCCGCGAAAGACCCAGTACTTC. Amino acid sequence: CASSPPPRKTQYF. The chain uses TRBV6-2 or TRBV6-3 and TRBJ2-5; D remains unclear. The V gene's germline CDR1 is MNHEY and CDR2 SVGEGT. The CDR3 length is 13 residues. The germline V and J ends were trimmed by 5 bases and 6 bases, with 13 bases remaining between them.

The chain employs TRBV28 and TRBJ2-2; maybe TRBD1 (6 bases). The CDR3 runs to 14 residues. V was shortened by 7 bases and J by 1 base, with 10 bases between the two germline ends. The V gene's germline CDR1 is MDHEN and CDR2 SYDVKM. CDR3 residues: CASIPGQNTGELFF. The CDR3 DNA reads TGTGCCAGCATCCCGGGACAGAACACCGGGGAGCTGTTTTTT. The full variable domain, completed using reference TRBV28 and TRBJ2-2, is DVKVTQSSRYLVKRTGEKVFLECVQDMDHENMFWYRQDPGLGLRLIYFSYDVKMKEKGDIPEGYSVSREKKERFSLILESASTNQTSMYLCASIPGQNTGELFFGEGSRLTVL.

This sequence joins TRBV7-9 and TRBJ1-2; D not resolved. The V gene lost 0 bases and the J gene lost 6 bases, with 11 bases spanning the gap. CDR1 is SEHNR, CDR2 FQNEAQ, per germline (reference sequence). The CDR3 totals 14 residues. The CDR3 sequence: CASSLAAQLHGYTF. Here the CDR3 DNA reads TGTGCCAGCAGCTTAGCGGCCCAGTTACATGGCTACACCTTC.